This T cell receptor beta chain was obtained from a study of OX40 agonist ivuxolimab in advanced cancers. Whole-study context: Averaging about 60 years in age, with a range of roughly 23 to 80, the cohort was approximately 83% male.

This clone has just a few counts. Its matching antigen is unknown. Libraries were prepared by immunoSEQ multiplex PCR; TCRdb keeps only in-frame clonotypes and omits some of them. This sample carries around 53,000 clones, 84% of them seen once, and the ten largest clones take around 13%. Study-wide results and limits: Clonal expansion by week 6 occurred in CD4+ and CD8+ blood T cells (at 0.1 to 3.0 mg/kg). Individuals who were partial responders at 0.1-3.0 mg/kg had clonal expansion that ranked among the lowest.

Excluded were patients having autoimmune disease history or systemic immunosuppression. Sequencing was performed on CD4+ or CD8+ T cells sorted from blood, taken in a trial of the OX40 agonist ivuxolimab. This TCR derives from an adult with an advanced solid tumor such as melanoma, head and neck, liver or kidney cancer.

Written as DNA, the CDR3 is TGTGCCAGCAGCGGGACTAGCGGGAGAAGGGATACGCAGTATTTT. Amino acids: CASSGTSGRRDTQYF. The J gene is TRBJ2-3, the V gene TRBV2; 14 bases are shared with TRBD2. The CDR3 runs 15 residues. The germline gives CDR1 SNHLY, CDR2 FYNNEI. J was trimmed by 6 bases and V by 6 bases; bases with no gene match: 5.